The clone carrying this TCR beta chain was counted only a few times. Using its own MiXCR run on the reads, TCRdb lists one record per CDR3 protein. The data contain approximately 100,000 distinct CDR3 sequences, around a third of them singletons. The entry originates in a study of type 1 regulatory T cells. Study in general: T-allo10 is a Tr1-enriched, alloantigen-specific CD4 T cell product made in vitro.

This CDR3 has 14 residues. Per the germline V gene, CDR1 is SGHRS and CDR2 is YFSETQ. V lost 4 bases and J lost 7, with 15 bases in between. Sequencing was performed on CD4+ T cells, either the whole sample or a sorted fraction (not recorded which). The clonotype originates from a human donor in good health. This chain links TRBV5-1 with TRBJ1-5; a weak D match, TRBD1 (6 bases). CDR3 nucleotide sequence: TGCGCCAGCAGCCGCTCCGGGGGGCCGCAGCCCCAGCATTTT. It translates to CASSRSGGPQPQHF.